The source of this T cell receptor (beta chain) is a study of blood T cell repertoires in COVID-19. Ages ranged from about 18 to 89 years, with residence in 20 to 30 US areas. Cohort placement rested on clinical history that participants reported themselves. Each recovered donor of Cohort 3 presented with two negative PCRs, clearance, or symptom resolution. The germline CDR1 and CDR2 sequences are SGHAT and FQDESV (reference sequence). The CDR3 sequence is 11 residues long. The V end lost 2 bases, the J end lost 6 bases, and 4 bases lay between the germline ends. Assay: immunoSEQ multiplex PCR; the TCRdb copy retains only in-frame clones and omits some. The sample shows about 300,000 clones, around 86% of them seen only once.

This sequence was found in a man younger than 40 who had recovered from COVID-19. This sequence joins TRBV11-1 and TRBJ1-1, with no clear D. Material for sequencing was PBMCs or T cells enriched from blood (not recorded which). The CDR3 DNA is TGTGCCAGCAGCTTACGAGCTGAAGCTTTCTTT. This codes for CASSLRAEAFF.